This TCR beta chain was sequenced for a study of T-cell memory formation after mild COVID-19. It was 5'RACE with constant-segment primers that produced the TCR alpha and TCR beta cDNA libraries, which carried sample barcodes and UMIs. TCRdb re-called the 5' RACE reads through MiXCR, storing one row per CDR3 protein. The data contain over 350,000 distinct CDR3 sequences, approximately 24% of them singletons. This clonotype was seen only a few times. Germline V gives CDR1 SGHTA, CDR2 FQGNSA. This CDR3 is 15 amino acids long. V shed 4 bases and J shed 10 bases, with 20 bases lying between them. Material: PBMCs or a T cell subset sorted from them (not recorded which). The clonotype comes from an adult woman who had mild COVID-19 (a few samples of this study predate the infection). Cell type and time point are not known. The J gene is TRBJ2-1, the V gene TRBV7-2, with D maybe TRBD2 (6 bases). The CDR3 loop reads CASSSPGVRAREQFF. The CDR3 DNA is TGTGCCAGCAGCTCGCCGGGGGTGAGGGCCAGGGAGCAGTTCTTC.